Presented here are 27 T cell receptor beta chains from one specimen sequenced in a study of CD8 T cells in Susac syndrome. Reverse transcription of about 0.45 to 1 ug RNA used random hexamers. A single record per CDR3 protein comes from TCRdb applying MiXCR to the immunoSEQ multiplex PCR reads. The data hold roughly 300,000 distinct CDR3 sequences, with approximately 81% observed a single time. Sequenced input: CD8+ T cells from PBMCs. The receptors stem from a human donor with multiple sclerosis.

The V and J genes are TRBV14 and TRBJ2-2, with D uncertain. Trimming cost V 0 bases and J 4 bases, with 12 bases left between them. The CDR3 loop spans 16 amino acids. The germline V gene encodes CDR1 SGHDN and CDR2 FVKESK. The CDR3 DNA reads as TGTGCCAGCAGCCAAGAGGGGTGGAAAGTCACCGGGGAGCTGTTTTTT. Translated, it gives CASSQEGWKVTGELFF.

The chain has TRBV7-2 and TRBJ2-3; 16 nucleotides match TRBD2. V dropped 4 bases and J dropped 0; count of bases not matched to a gene: 4. This CDR3 contains 18 residues. In germline, CDR1 is SGHTA, CDR2 FQGNSA. The CDR3, as DNA: TGTGCCAGCAGCTCGGGACTAGCGGGAGGGTCTAGCACAGATACGCAGTATTTT. It translates to CASSSGLAGGSSTDTQYF.

The chain links TRBV6-5 to TRBJ2-7, with D tentatively TRBD1 (6 bases). CDR1 MNHEY and CDR2 SVGAGI come from the germline V gene. The CDR3 has 16 residues. Trimming removed 0 bases from V and 2 bases from J, with 14 bases in between. This CDR3 is CASSYSTGTSTYEQYF. CDR3 nucleotide sequence: TGTGCCAGCAGTTACTCGACCGGGACAAGTACCTACGAGCAGTACTTC.

This clonotype turned up a few times. V gene TRBV19 combines with J gene TRBJ1-1; possibly TRBD1 for D (6 bases). CDR1 LNHDA and CDR2 SQIVND come from the germline V gene (reference sequence). The germline V and J ends were trimmed by 6 bases and 1 base, with 12 bases remaining between them. The CDR3 sequence is 14 residues long. The CDR3 here is CASSLGGPNTEAFF. CDR3 coding DNA: TGTGCCAGTAGCTTAGGGGGGCCGAACACTGAAGCTTTCTTT.

The chain has TRBV20-1 and TRBJ2-7; 10 bases fit TRBD2. J lost 7 bases, V lost 1 base, and 13 bases had no gene match. This CDR3 has 16 residues. CDR1 DFQATT and CDR2 SNEGSKA come from the germline V gene (reference sequence). CDR3 bases: TGCAGTGCTAGAGCCTCCTCTAGCGGGAGTCTGGGGGAGCAGTACTTC. Its translation is CSARASSSGSLGEQYF.

The CDR3 nucleotides read TGTGCCAGCACGAGTTTTGTCCACGAGCAGTACTTC. Translated: CASTSFVHEQYF. This chain joins TRBV6-1 and TRBJ2-7; D not resolved. Trimming stripped 7 bases from V and 5 bases from J, with 12 bases between. The germline CDR1 and CDR2 sequences are MNHNS and SASEGT. CDR3 length: 12 residues.

The chain couples TRBV19 to TRBJ1-2, with a tentative D call TRBD1 (6 bases). The CDR3 totals 15 residues. From germline, CDR1 is LNHDA and CDR2 SQIVND (reference sequence). V was clipped by 4 bases and J by 2 bases, with 14 bases between them. The CDR3 DNA reads as TGTGCCAGTAGTAACATCCAGGGGCGGAACTATGGCTACACCTTC. This encodes CASSNIQGRNYGYTF.

J is TRBJ2-2 and V is TRBV4-1, with 9 positions matching TRBD2. Germline values: CDR1 MGHRA, CDR2 YSYEKL. V lost 1 base and J lost 5; bases outside the gene matches: 8. This CDR3 spans 17 amino acids. The CDR3 spells CASSQGSVAGATGELFF. CDR3 nucleotides: TGCGCCAGCAGCCAAGGTTCGGTAGCGGGAGCAACCGGGGAGCTGTTTTTT.

This clonotype was picked up a small number of times. Relative to the germline gene, one junction end is altered; a read error may explain this. The rearrangement uses TRBV28 and TRBJ2-7; tentative D call: TRBD2 (7 bases). The CDR3 loop spans 16 amino acids. Germline V gene lookup returns CDR1 MDHEN and CDR2 SYDVKM. The CDR3 DNA is TGCGCCAGCAGTTTTCCGAGGGCCAGGGGAGGGTTCGAGCAGTACTTC. Amino acids: CASSFPRARGGFEQYF.

The V and J genes are TRBV7-3 and TRBJ2-1; a weak D match, TRBD1 (6 bases). Per germline, CDR1 SGHTA and CDR2 FQGTGA. The V end lost 2 bases, the J end lost 5 bases, and 13 bases lay between the germline ends. The length of the CDR3 is 15 residues. The CDR3 sequence: CASSLFGTTHNEQFF. The CDR3 coding sequence is TGTGCCAGCAGCTTATTCGGGACAACACACAATGAGCAGTTCTTC.

The V gene is TRBV9, the J gene TRBJ1-5; tentatively, D is TRBD1 (5 bases). The germline CDR1 and CDR2 sequences are SGDLS and YYNGEE. CDR3 size: 14 residues. V dropped 0 bases and J dropped 6 bases, with 10 bases sitting between them. The CDR3 is CASSVGDGGQPQHF. The CDR3 DNA reads as TGTGCCAGCAGCGTAGGGGACGGAGGTCAGCCCCAGCATTTT. The entire variable domain, with the rest obtained from reference TRBV9 and TRBJ1-5, is as follows: DSGVTQTPKHLITATGQRVTLRCSPRSGDLSVYWYQQSLDQGLQFLIQYYNGEERAKGNILERFSAQQFPDLHSELNLSSLELGDSALYFCASSVGDGGQPQHFGDGTRLSIL.

The chain has TRBV7-2 and TRBJ2-7; 10 positions match TRBD1. Germline CDR1 and CDR2: SGHTA and FQGNSA. This CDR3 spans 15 amino acids. The V segment lost 5 bases and the J segment 5 bases; nucleotides outside the gene matches: 9. CDR3 loop: CASSDPGQGKDEQYF. DNA of the CDR3: TGTGCCAGCAGCGACCCGGGACAGGGGAAGGACGAGCAGTACTTC. Based on the CDR3 plus reference TRBV7-2 and TRBJ2-7, the full variable domain is GAGVSQSPSNKVTEKGKDVELRCDPISGHTALYWYRQSLGQGLEFLIYFQGNSAPDKSGLPSDRFSAERTGGSVSTLTIQRTQQEDSAVYLCASSDPGQGKDEQYFGPGTRLTVT.

The chain joins TRBV27 to TRBJ2-7; 13 bases line up with TRBD2. CDR3 length equals 17 residues. V lost 5 bases and J lost 6; bases outside the gene matches: 13. Looked up from germline, CDR1 is MNHEY and CDR2 is SMNVEV (reference sequence). The CDR3 sequence: CASSAGLAGVIRGEQYF. The CDR3 bases are TGTGCCAGCAGTGCCGGACTAGCGGGAGTCATTCGGGGCGAGCAGTACTTC.

This clonotype came up a few times. The V call is TRBV4-1, the J call TRBJ1-1, with D possibly being TRBD1 (6 bases). The germline V gene has CDR1 MGHRA and CDR2 YSYEKL. The CDR3 spans 14 residues. V was cut by 3 bases and J by 5 bases, with 13 bases left in between. As DNA, the CDR3 is TGCGCCAGCAGCCACGGTGCAGGGGTGACTGAAGCTTTCTTT. Translation gives CASSHGAGVTEAFF.

The rearrangement joins TRBV19 to TRBJ1-6; tentatively, D is TRBD1 (5 bases). Germline lookup yields CDR1 LNHDA and CDR2 SQIVND (reference sequence). Trimming left V 6 bases short and J 7 bases short, with 13 bases between. This CDR3 comprises 14 residues. CDR3 sequence reads: CASRFQGENSPLHF. The CDR3, as DNA: TGTGCCAGTAGGTTCCAGGGCGAAAATTCACCCCTCCACTTT.

The V call is TRBV6-2 or TRBV6-3, the J call TRBJ2-1; 11 bases line up with TRBD2. Trimming cost V 2 bases and J 9 bases; bases outside gene matches: 12. Germline V gene sequence: CDR1 MNHEY, CDR2 SVGEGT. This CDR3 has 17 amino acids. The CDR3, as DNA: TGTGCCAGCAGTTACGGGGAAACTAGCGGGAGTGGGGTTGAGCAGTTCTTC. Amino acids: CASSYGETSGSGVEQFF.

The chain carries TRBV28 and TRBJ2-7; a weak D match, TRBD2 (6 bases). This CDR3 region has 15 residues. Germline values: CDR1 MDHEN, CDR2 SYDVKM. V shed 3 bases and J shed 0 bases, with 12 bases lying between them. CDR3 sequence (DNA): TGTGCCAGCAGTTTGAGTCTAGCGAGCTCCTACGAGCAGTACTTC. Encoded protein: CASSLSLASSYEQYF.

This clonotype appeared once. The chain recombines TRBV14 with TRBJ2-5, with D possibly matching TRBD1 (6 bases). There are 14 residues in the CDR3. The germline CDR1 and CDR2 sequences are SGHDN and FVKESK. The ends were cut back, 4 bases at V and 5 bases at J, with 14 bases in the middle. CDR3 nucleotide sequence: TGTGCCAGCAGCCTTATCACAGGGTCCGAGACCCAGTACTTC. Translating it yields CASSLITGSETQYF.

The V and J genes are TRBV5-4 and TRBJ2-5, with D uncertain. The germline V gene has CDR1 SGHNT and CDR2 YYREEE (reference sequence). This CDR3 is 15 amino acids long. Trimming cost V 6 bases and J 2 bases, with 17 bases left between them. This CDR3 reads CASTASRSLQETQYF. The CDR3 nucleotides read TGTGCCAGCACGGCGTCCAGGTCCCTTCAAGAGACCCAGTACTTC. The variable domain in full, completed from reference TRBV5-4 and TRBJ2-5, reads ETGVTQSPTHLIKTRGQQVTLRCSSQSGHNTVSWYQQALGQGPQFIFQYYREEENGRGNFPPRFSGLQFPNYSSELNVNALELDDSALYLCASTASRSLQETQYFGPGTRLLVL.

The chain carries TRBV7-3 and TRBJ2-1; TRBD1 agrees at 8 bases. Germline assignment: CDR1 SGHTA and CDR2 FQGTGA. V shed 5 bases, J shed 4 bases, and the junction held 7 bases outside the gene matches. This CDR3 is built from 15 residues. The CDR3 here is CASSRWDRRYNEQFF. DNA of the CDR3: TGTGCCAGCAGCCGCTGGGACAGGCGGTACAATGAGCAGTTCTTC.

The chain has TRBV19 and TRBJ2-1, with D maybe TRBD2 (5 bases). V dropped 5 bases and J dropped 8 bases, with 19 bases sitting between them. The CDR3 has 15 residues. Germline loops: CDR1 LNHDA, CDR2 SQIVND (reference sequence). The DNA of the CDR3 is TGTGCCAGTAGTGATGTGACTACCTCCGCCCATGAGCAGTTCTTC. Its translation: CASSDVTTSAHEQFF.

The chain links TRBV3-1 to TRBJ2-3; unclear D gene. Germline CDR1 reads LGHDT; CDR2 reads YNNKEL (reference sequence). This CDR3 has 13 residues. Trimming pared 1 base from V and 5 bases from J, leaving 7 bases between. The CDR3 region has the DNA TGTGCCAGCAGCCAAGTTTCGAAAGATACGCAGTATTTT. As protein: CASSQVSKDTQYF.

This chain uses TRBV6-1 with TRBJ1-3, with no clear D. In germline, CDR1 is MNHNS, CDR2 SASEGT. Trimming pared 8 bases from V and 4 bases from J, leaving 12 bases between. The CDR3 extends over 13 amino acids. CDR3 protein: CASFPWLGNTIYF. The CDR3 DNA sequence: TGTGCCAGCTTCCCGTGGCTCGGAAACACCATATATTTT.

The CDR3 sequence: CASSPRRGGWENTEAFF. The CDR3 nucleotides read TGTGCCAGCAGTCCCCGTAGGGGAGGTTGGGAGAACACTGAAGCTTTCTTT. This rearrangement joins TRBV28 to TRBJ1-1; tentative D call: TRBD1 (5 bases). The V gene's germline CDR1 is MDHEN and CDR2 SYDVKM. V was shortened by 5 bases and J by 1 base, with 20 bases between the two germline ends. This CDR3 is built from 17 residues.

The chain uses TRBV6-1 and TRBJ2-1, with 8 positions matching TRBD2. Germline-derived CDR1 and CDR2 are MNHNS and SASEGT. CDR3 length equals 14 residues. The V and J ends lost 6 bases and 3 bases, in that order; junction bases with no gene match: 4. CDR3 in amino acids: CASRAGTSYNEQFF. The CDR3 DNA sequence: TGTGCCAGCAGGGCCGGGACTAGCTACAATGAGCAGTTCTTC.

The chain carries TRBV3-1 and TRBJ1-6, with 8 bases identical to TRBD1. The CDR3 runs to 17 residues. The germline CDR1 and CDR2 sequences are LGHDT and YNNKEL (reference sequence). V shed 1 base and J 6 bases; nucleotides not matched to a gene: 8. CDR3 nucleotide sequence: TGTGCCAGCAGCCAAGGACAGGGGATCACCGTTAATTCACCCCTCCACTTT. Residues: CASSQGQGITVNSPLHF. Full variable domain (outside the CDR3, taken from reference TRBV3-1 and TRBJ1-6): DTAVSQTPKYLVTQMGNDKSIKCEQNLGHDTMYWYKQDSKKFLKIMFSYNNKELIINETVPNRFSPKSPDKAHLNLHINSLELGDSAVYFCASSQGQGITVNSPLHFGNGTRLTVT.

The V and J genes are TRBV27 and TRBJ2-7; D is unclear. Germline lookup yields CDR1 MNHEY and CDR2 SMNVEV (reference sequence). This CDR3 has 12 residues. The germline V and J ends were trimmed by 8 bases and 2 bases, with 10 bases remaining between them. The CDR3 reads CASGHSAYEQYF. The CDR3 DNA follows: TGTGCCAGCGGGCACTCCGCCTACGAGCAGTACTTC.